These 4 T cell receptor beta chains were sequenced from one sample in a study of shared clonotypes between healthy human individuals. The data were produced by immunoSEQ multiplex PCR, yet TCRdb's version contains in-frame clones alone and is incomplete. Of over a million clones listed, approximately 98.5% were seen once; the top ten hold about 0.34%. Sequencing used naive CD4+ T cells sorted from blood. Subset: CD45RA+ positively selected. These receptors all come from a man aged 25 to 40 in good health.

The J gene is TRBJ2-1, the V gene TRBV7-2; D is ambiguous. The germline V and J ends were trimmed by 5 bases and 2 bases, with 13 bases remaining between them. Germline assignment: CDR1 SGHTA and CDR2 FQGNSA. CDR3 size: 15 residues. The CDR3 here is CASSRPRLAYNEQFF. The CDR3 nucleotides read TGTGCCAGCAGCCGCCCTCGACTGGCCTACAATGAGCAGTTCTTC.

This chain joins TRBV11-3 and TRBJ2-2; 7 bases map to TRBD2. V dropped 3 bases and J dropped 5; count of bases not matched to a gene: 15. Per germline, CDR1 SGHNT and CDR2 YENEEA. This CDR3 region has 18 residues. The CDR3 coding sequence is TGTGCCAGCAGCTTTCAACATTTTAGTAGCGGGTTGACCGGGGAGCTGTTTTTT. Amino acids: CASSFQHFSSGLTGELFF.

This chain connects TRBV19 to TRBJ2-5; TRBD2 agrees at 12 bases. This CDR3 has 14 amino acids. Germline lookup yields CDR1 LNHDA and CDR2 SQIVND (reference sequence). V was clipped by 6 bases and J by 5 bases; unmatched bases: 4. The CDR3 loop is CASRVTSGRETQYF. DNA for the CDR3: TGTGCCAGTAGAGTAACTAGCGGGAGGGAGACCCAGTACTTC.

This chain's CDR3 is CASSPDGGRGYTF. In DNA, the CDR3 is TGTGCCAGCTCACCCGATGGGGGAAGAGGCTACACCTTC. The chain is built from TRBV18 and TRBJ1-2; the D gene is possibly TRBD1 (5 bases). Trimming took 3 bases from V and 8 from J, leaving 13 bases between them. The CDR3 contains 13 residues. Germline V gene data show CDR1 as KGHSH and CDR2 as LQKENI.